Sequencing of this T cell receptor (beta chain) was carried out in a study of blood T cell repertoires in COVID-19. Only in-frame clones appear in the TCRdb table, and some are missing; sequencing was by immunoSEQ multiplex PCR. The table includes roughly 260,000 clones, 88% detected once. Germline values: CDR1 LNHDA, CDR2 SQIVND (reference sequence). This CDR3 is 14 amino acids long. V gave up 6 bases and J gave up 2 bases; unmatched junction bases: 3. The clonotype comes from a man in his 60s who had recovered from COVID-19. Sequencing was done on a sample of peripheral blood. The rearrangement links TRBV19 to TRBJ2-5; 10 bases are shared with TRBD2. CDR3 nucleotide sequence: TGTGCCAGTAGGGCTAGCGGGGGACAAGAGACCCAGTACTTC. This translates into CASRASGGQETQYF. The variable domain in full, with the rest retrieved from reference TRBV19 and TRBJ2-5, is DGGITQSPKYLFRKEGQNVTLSCEQNLNHDAMYWYRQDPGQGLRLIYYSQIVNDFQKGDIAEGYSVSREKKESFPLTVTSAQKNPTAFYLCASRASGGQETQYFGPGTRLLVL.